These 9 T cell receptor beta chains share one sample of origin, sequenced in a study of blood T cell repertoires in COVID-19. This table comes from immunoSEQ multiplex PCR, and its TCRdb copy is limited to in-frame clones, with some not included. The sample has about 160,000 clones; about four fifths are singletons. The specimen sequenced was PBMCs or T cells enriched from blood (not recorded which). These receptors were obtained from a woman aged 55-70 years who had recovered from COVID-19.

Many counts were recorded for this clone. The chain combines TRBV27 with TRBJ1-1, with D possibly being TRBD1 (6 bases). Trimming took 0 bases from V and 4 from J, leaving 9 bases between them. The CDR3 loop spans 14 amino acids. The germline CDR1 and CDR2 sequences are MNHEY and SMNVEV (reference sequence). This chain's CDR3 is CASSLSAGVTEAFF. The CDR3 DNA is TGTGCCAGCAGTTTATCGGCAGGGGTCACTGAAGCTTTCTTT.

This clone appeared once. V is TRBV30 and J is TRBJ2-3; 8 nucleotides agree with TRBD2. CDR1 and CDR2 (germline): GTSNPN, SVGIG (reference sequence). V lost 0 bases, J lost 1 base, and 3 bases stayed unmatched. This CDR3 comprises 15 residues. This CDR3 reads CAWSVRRGGTDTQYF. CDR3 coding DNA: TGTGCCTGGAGTGTCAGGCGGGGGGGCACAGATACGCAGTATTTT.

The rearrangement uses TRBV14 and TRBJ1-1, with 8 nucleotides matching TRBD1. The CDR3 spans 15 residues. J gave up 4 bases and V 2 bases, and 6 bases lay outside the gene matches. Germline values: CDR1 SGHDN, CDR2 FVKESK. CDR3 protein: CASSQLTGGSTEAFF. The CDR3 DNA follows: TGTGCCAGCAGCCAACTAACAGGGGGGTCCACTGAAGCTTTCTTT.

The V gene is TRBV10-3, the J gene TRBJ2-3, with a possible D match to TRBD2 (7 bases). CDR3 size: 15 residues. The germline gives CDR1 ENHRY, CDR2 SYGVKD. Trimming took off 1 base at V and 2 bases at J, with 10 bases between the two ends. The CDR3 DNA sequence: TGTGCCATCAGTGAGTGGGGGGGGCTCACAGATACGCAGTATTTT. The encoded protein is CAISEWGGLTDTQYF.

V usage is TRBV2 and J usage is TRBJ2-5, with 11 bases fitting TRBD2. Trimming cost V 4 bases and J 0 bases; bases outside gene matches: 4. Germline values: CDR1 SNHLY, CDR2 FYNNEI. This CDR3 is 16 amino acids long. The CDR3 spells CASSARLAGYQETQYF. CDR3 sequence (DNA): TGTGCCAGCAGTGCAAGACTAGCGGGGTACCAAGAGACCCAGTACTTC.

The rearrangement links TRBV11-2 to TRBJ2-2; 7 positions agree with TRBD1. This CDR3 has 16 residues. The J segment lost 1 base and the V segment lost 5 bases, leaving 7 bases of the junction unmatched. Germline-derived CDR1 and CDR2 are SGHAT and FQNNGV. The CDR3 region is CASSARRQGNTGELFF. CDR3 nucleotide sequence: TGTGCCAGCAGCGCAAGGCGACAGGGGAACACCGGGGAGCTGTTTTTT.

The genes are TRBV11-2 and TRBJ1-6, with D possibly being TRBD1 (5 bases). V was shortened by 4 bases and J by 8 bases, with 12 bases between the two germline ends. CDR1 is SGHAT and CDR2 is FQNNGV in the germline V gene. This CDR3 has 14 residues. This chain's CDR3 is CASSSRGGDSPLHF. CDR3 nucleotides: TGTGCCAGCAGCTCACGGGGGGGAGATTCACCCCTCCACTTT.

The J gene is TRBJ2-1, the V gene TRBV3-1 (or the pseudogene TRBV3-2), with TRBD2 matching over 8 bases. The ends lost 6 bases at V and 7 bases at J; junction bases unmatched: 8. In germline, CDR1 is LGHDT, CDR2 YNNKEL (reference sequence). The CDR3 extends over 14 amino acids. The CDR3 region is CASSRTSGGNEQFF. In nucleotides, the CDR3 is TGTGCCAGCAGTCGAACCTCGGGGGGGAATGAGCAGTTCTTC.

The chain uses TRBV27 and TRBJ1-4; TRBD1 matches 7 bases. The length of the CDR3 is 15 residues. Germline CDR1 MNHEY, CDR2 SMNVEV (reference sequence). Trimming took 0 bases from V and 7 from J; bases not matched to a gene: 5. The CDR3 coding sequence is TGTGCCAGCAGTTTATCGGCCAGGGGGATTGAAAAACTGTTTTTT. Translation: CASSLSARGIEKLFF.